The 10 T cell receptor beta chains given below trace back to one sample, sequenced in a study of shared clonotypes between healthy human individuals (dated by TCRdb to about 2020). CD8 naive samples were obtained by positive selection for CCR7 among CD45RO-negative cells, yielding a CD45RA+CCR7+ population from which TemRA cells were excluded. To prepare the library, the immunoSEQ multiplex PCR assay was applied. Imported from immuneACCESS, the table was reduced by TCRdb to in-frame sequences with V and J called. These copies leave out some clones; in studies compared against another copy, an unresolved V gene accounts for under half, and the cause of the remainder is not known. The sample has about 2 million clones on record, just under 95% of them singletons. Around 1.1% of the sample is in the top ten clones. Sequenced sample: naive CD8+ T cells sorted from blood. This specimen's cell subset or site label, per the study, means: CD45RA+CCR7+. The receptors derive from a man aged 18 to 35 in good health.

The chain couples TRBV15 to TRBJ2-1; 10 positions agree with TRBD2. The J segment lost 9 bases and the V segment lost 5 bases, leaving 16 bases of the junction unmatched. The CDR3 is 17 amino acids. Germline V lookup: CDR1 LNHNV, CDR2 YYDKDF (reference sequence). CDR3 residues: CATSSPNVAGGPGEQFF. The CDR3, as DNA: TGTGCCACCAGCTCCCCTAACGTAGCGGGAGGCCCCGGTGAGCAGTTCTTC.

For this clone: At the DNA level, this CDR3 is encoded by other sequences in the same sample as well. J is TRBJ2-7 and V is TRBV27, with D possibly called TRBD1 or TRBD2 (5 bases each). Germline loops: CDR1 MNHEY, CDR2 SMNVEV (reference sequence). Trimming removed 6 bases from V and 2 bases from J, with 11 bases in between. CDR3 length equals 13 residues. The CDR3 here is CASSQGRTYEQYF. The CDR3 bases are TGTGCCAGCAGCCAGGGACGGACCTACGAGCAGTACTTC.

The chain is built from TRBV7-9 and TRBJ2-7; tentatively, D is TRBD2 (6 bases). Germline lookup yields CDR1 SEHNR and CDR2 FQNEAQ (reference sequence). CDR3 length: 15 amino acids. Trimming removed 5 bases at V and 2 bases at J, with 16 bases between. DNA of the CDR3: TGTGCCAGCAGCACGCCCGGGGGAGGTACCTACGAGCAGTACTTC. Protein: CASSTPGGGTYEQYF.

In the case of this clone: At the DNA level, this CDR3 is encoded by other sequences in the same sample as well. DNA for the CDR3: TGCGCCAGCAGCCAAGATCCCGCCGGGGAGCTGTTTTTT. Translating it yields CASSQDPAGELFF. The rearrangement links TRBV4-1 to TRBJ2-2, with unresolved D. V lost 0 bases and J 6 bases, leaving 5 bases between the germline ends. The V gene's germline CDR1 is MGHRA and CDR2 YSYEKL. The CDR3 has 13 amino acids.

About this clone itself: Other nucleotide sequences in the sample specify the same CDR3. The chain joins TRBV6-5 to TRBJ2-7, with D possibly TRBD2 on 6 matching bases. Trimming pared 1 base from V and 0 bases from J, leaving 7 bases between. CDR1 is MNHEY and CDR2 is SVGAGI in the germline V gene. This CDR3 spans 14 amino acids. The CDR3 region is CASSYFSGSYEQYF. The CDR3 nucleotides are TGTGCCAGCAGTTACTTTAGCGGCTCCTACGAGCAGTACTTC.

The genes are TRBV5-4 and TRBJ2-7; 8 bases fit TRBD2. Germline V gene data show CDR1 as SGHNT and CDR2 as YYREEE (reference sequence). CDR3 length: 15 amino acids. V lost 4 bases and J lost 6; bases outside the gene matches: 12. The CDR3 DNA is TGTGCCAGCAGCCCCGTAGGACTAGCCTCGTCCGAGCAGTACTTC. Its translation: CASSPVGLASSEQYF.

The chain joins TRBV6-4 to TRBJ1-6; a weak D match, TRBD1 (5 bases). The CDR3 is 10 amino acids. In germline, CDR1 is MRHNA, CDR2 SNTAGT. With 6 bases removed from V and 18 bases from J, the gap between germline ends came to 12 bases. CDR3 protein: CASRQAPTHF. The DNA for the CDR3 is TGTGCCAGCAGACAGGCTCCGACCCACTTT.

The chain uses TRBV18 and TRBJ2-7, with a weak D call TRBD2 (6 bases). V was shortened by 3 bases and J by 0 bases, with 9 bases between the two germline ends. CDR3 length equals 14 residues. CDR1 and CDR2 from the germline V gene are KGHSH and LQKENI. CDR3 bases: TGTGCCAGCTCACCTGGCGGGACCTCCTACGAGCAGTACTTC. It yields the protein CASSPGGTSYEQYF.

The V and J genes are TRBV13 and TRBJ2-1; the match to TRBD2 covers 7 bases. The germline V gene has CDR1 PRHDT and CDR2 FYEKMQ (reference sequence). Losses at the gene ends were 5 bases for V and 4 bases for J; bases not matched to a gene: 11. The CDR3 spans 16 residues. In DNA, the CDR3 is TGTGCCAGCAGCCCCCGGGGGGAGCTCAATTACAATGAGCAGTTCTTC. Encoded protein: CASSPRGELNYNEQFF.

The rearrangement joins TRBV5-3 to TRBJ1-1, with 9 positions matching TRBD1. TRBV5-3 is designated an ORF whose function remains uncertain. Unmatched junction bases numbered 6, after V lost 3 bases and J lost 0 bases. The CDR3 runs 16 residues. The CDR3 DNA reads TGTGCCAGAAGCTACAGGGGGCGGGTAGTGAACACTGAAGCTTTCTTT. Its translation is CARSYRGRVVNTEAFF.